One and the same sample provided the 30 T cell receptor beta chains below, sequenced in a study of blood T cell repertoires in COVID-19. The repertoire was sequenced with immunoSEQ multiplex PCR; TCRdb's copy has only in-frame clones and lacks some. This sample has 140,000 to 150,000 clones, with less than 90% found just once. The sample consisted of PBMCs or T cells enriched from blood (not recorded which). All receptors come from a woman between 45 and 60 years old who had been exposed to COVID-19.

This sequence joins TRBV5-1 and TRBJ1-2; 10 bases line up with TRBD1. CDR1 and CDR2 from the germline V gene are SGHRS and YFSETQ. With V trimmed by 2 bases and J by 8 bases, 9 bases remained unmatched. The CDR3 sequence is 15 residues long. The CDR3 loop reads CASSLRQGASKGYTF. The DNA of the CDR3 is TGCGCCAGCAGCTTAAGACAGGGGGCATCAAAGGGCTACACCTTC.

V is TRBV11-3 and J is TRBJ1-3; a possible D gene is TRBD1 (6 bases). V lost 1 base and J lost 2, with 6 bases in between. Germline CDR1 is SGHNT and CDR2 is YENEEA. The CDR3 loop spans 14 amino acids. Here the CDR3 reads CASSLAGAGNTIYF. Written as DNA, the CDR3 is TGTGCCAGCAGCTTAGCAGGGGCTGGAAACACCATATATTTT.

This clone was counted only a few times. The chain carries TRBV7-9 and TRBJ2-1; TRBD2 agrees at 8 bases. The ends lost 3 bases at V and 6 bases at J; junction bases unmatched: 10. Germline CDR1 is SEHNR and CDR2 is FQNEAQ (reference sequence). This CDR3 contains 16 residues. CDR3 nucleotides: TGTGCCAGCAGCTTGGGGGTTAAGCGGGAGAGCAATGAGCAGTTCTTC. Amino acid sequence: CASSLGVKRESNEQFF.

The chain employs TRBV5-4 and TRBJ1-1; TRBD1 agrees at 7 bases. The germline V gene has CDR1 SGHNT and CDR2 YYREEE (reference sequence). Losses at the gene ends were 3 bases for V and 4 bases for J; bases not matched to a gene: 9. The CDR3 spans 15 residues. The CDR3 loop reads CASSSGQKRGTEAFF. The CDR3 bases are TGTGCCAGCAGCTCGGGACAGAAACGGGGCACTGAAGCTTTCTTT.

The rearrangement uses TRBV2 and TRBJ1-6; 7 bases fit TRBD1. Germline V gene sequence: CDR1 SNHLY, CDR2 FYNNEI. CDR3 length: 15 amino acids. The J segment lost 8 bases and the V segment lost 6 bases, leaving 10 bases of the junction unmatched. CDR3: CASSPLAGGDSPLHF. The CDR3 bases are TGTGCCAGCAGCCCCCTGGCAGGGGGTGATTCACCCCTCCACTTT.

This chain uses TRBV5-8 with TRBJ2-5; 8 bases agree with TRBD2. CDR3 size: 15 residues. The germline V gene has CDR1 SGHTS and CDR2 YDEGEE. V lost 0 bases and J lost 6; bases outside the gene matches: 7. CDR3 residues: CASSLDRGGQKTQYF. DNA of the CDR3: TGTGCCAGCAGCTTGGACCGCGGGGGGCAGAAGACCCAGTACTTC.

The rearrangement joins TRBV6-6 to TRBJ1-2; TRBD1 matches at 8 bases. Germline trimming cut 6 bases from V and 6 bases from J; bases unmatched to any gene: 12. CDR1 is MNHNY, CDR2 SVGAGI, per germline (reference sequence). The CDR3 extends over 15 amino acids. The CDR3 loop reads CASSHLARGQDGYTF. The CDR3 DNA reads as TGTGCCAGCAGCCATCTCGCCAGGGGGCAGGATGGCTACACCTTC.

The gene calls are TRBV11-2 and TRBJ1-2; 7 positions match TRBD1. Germline loops: CDR1 SGHAT, CDR2 FQNNGV. This CDR3 is 15 amino acids long. The J segment lost 4 bases and the V segment lost 1 base, leaving 6 bases of the junction unmatched. The CDR3 DNA sequence: TGTGCCAGCAGCTTAGTAGGGGGACAGTCCTATGGCTACACCTTC. Amino acids: CASSLVGGQSYGYTF.

The chain employs TRBV9 and TRBJ2-3; possible D gene TRBD1, 5 bases. CDR3 size: 14 residues. Trimming shortened V by 1 base and J by 6 bases, and 12 bases separated the two germline ends. Germline-derived CDR1 and CDR2 are SGDLS and YYNGEE. The DNA for the CDR3 is TGTGCCAGCAGCGTACTTCAGGGTACGGATACGCAGTATTTT. Its translation: CASSVLQGTDTQYF.

A few counts support this clone. The chain is built from TRBV29-1 and TRBJ1-1; 10 nucleotides line up with TRBD1. Germline lookup yields CDR1 SQVTM and CDR2 ANQGSEA. V lost 6 bases, J lost 5 bases, and 3 bases stayed unmatched. The CDR3 loop spans 12 amino acids. CDR3 residues: CSVGTGVTEAFF. DNA of the CDR3: TGCAGCGTAGGGACAGGGGTGACTGAAGCTTTCTTT.

The chain is built from TRBV3-1 (or the pseudogene TRBV3-2) and TRBJ2-3; 8 bases align to TRBD1. This CDR3 comprises 14 residues. V was pared by 4 bases and J by 2 bases, with 2 bases of the junction left unmatched. From germline, CDR1 is LGHDT and CDR2 YNNKEL (reference sequence). CDR3 coding DNA: TGTGCCAGCAGCCCGGACAGGGCCACAGATACGCAGTATTTT. This sequence encodes CASSPDRATDTQYF.

The chain joins TRBV27 to TRBJ2-1; the match to TRBD1 covers 11 bases. Trimming took 4 bases from V and 4 from J; bases not matched to a gene: 3. The CDR3 is 15 residues long. Germline CDR1 reads MNHEY; CDR2 reads SMNVEV (reference sequence). CDR3 loop: CASSSDRGRYNEQFF. DNA of the CDR3: TGTGCCAGCAGTTCGGACAGGGGGCGGTACAATGAGCAGTTCTTC.

Concerning this clone itself: This sample includes further DNA sequences coding for the same CDR3. V usage is TRBV7-8 and J usage is TRBJ2-3; 10 bases map to TRBD1. The CDR3 is 15 residues long. The junction had 4 bases not matched to a gene; V was cut back by 4 bases and J by 3 bases. Per germline, CDR1 SGHVS and CDR2 FQNEAQ. CDR3 sequence reads: CASSSGQGRTDTQYF. The CDR3 nucleotides are TGTGCCAGCAGCTCGGGACAGGGGCGAACAGATACGCAGTATTTT.

The J gene is TRBJ2-7, the V gene TRBV30; 7 bases are shared with TRBD2. J lost 6 bases, V lost 2 bases, and 7 bases had no gene match. There are 13 residues in the CDR3. Germline assignment: CDR1 GTSNPN and CDR2 SVGIG (reference sequence). CDR3: CAWSMGREGEQYF. For the CDR3, the DNA is TGTGCCTGGAGTATGGGGAGGGAGGGCGAGCAGTACTTC.

This clone came up once. The rearrangement links TRBV3-1 (or the pseudogene TRBV3-2) to TRBJ2-7; D remains unclear. Germline V gives CDR1 LGHDT, CDR2 YNNKEL (reference sequence). The CDR3 covers 12 residues. Trimming cost V 6 bases and J 1 base, with 7 bases left between them. This CDR3 is CASRQTSYEQYF. The CDR3 DNA follows: TGTGCCAGCAGGCAGACTTCCTACGAGCAGTACTTC.

Here the CDR3 reads CAWSAGGYEQYF. CDR3 bases: TGTGCCTGGAGTGCCGGGGGCTACGAGCAGTACTTC. This chain connects TRBV30 to TRBJ2-7; D possibly corresponds to TRBD2 (6 bases). The germline V gene encodes CDR1 GTSNPN and CDR2 SVGIG (reference sequence). The CDR3 length is 12 residues. Trimming removed 1 base at V and 3 bases at J, with 7 bases between. Variable domain in full (rest from reference TRBV30 and TRBJ2-7): SQTIHQWPATLVQPVGSPLSLECTVEGTSNPNLYWYRQAAGRGLQLLFYSVGIGQISSEVPQNLSASRPQDRQFILSSKKLLLSDSGFYLCAWSAGGYEQYFGPGTRLTVT.

The J gene is TRBJ1-4, the V gene TRBV27; D unresolved. CDR3 length: 18 amino acids. The germline CDR1 and CDR2 sequences are MNHEY and SMNVEV (reference sequence). Trimming took off 4 bases at V and 3 bases at J, with 21 bases between the two ends. The CDR3 reads CASSSRVHGFSANEKLFF. In DNA form, the CDR3 reads TGTGCCAGCAGTTCGCGGGTCCACGGGTTTTCGGCTAATGAAAAACTGTTTTTT.

This chain connects TRBV7-9 to TRBJ1-5, with D possibly matching TRBD1 (6 bases). The CDR3 has 13 amino acids. Trimming removed 5 bases from V and 3 bases from J, with 8 bases in between. CDR1 and CDR2 from the germline V gene are SEHNR and FQNEAQ (reference sequence). This chain's CDR3 is CASSPGANQPQHF. CDR3 in DNA: TGTGCCAGCAGCCCAGGGGCCAATCAGCCCCAGCATTTT.

This chain connects TRBV27 to TRBJ2-7; D possibly corresponds to TRBD2 (5 bases). The germline V gene encodes CDR1 MNHEY and CDR2 SMNVEV (reference sequence). This CDR3 is built from 16 residues. The germline V and J ends were trimmed by 2 bases and 5 bases, with 19 bases remaining between them. CDR3 loop: CASSLAPSVFGDEQYF. In DNA form, the CDR3 reads TGTGCCAGCAGTTTAGCGCCCTCCGTTTTCGGGGACGAGCAGTACTTC.

The chain has TRBV6-1 and TRBJ1-5; D perhaps matches TRBD1 (5 bases). V was clipped by 3 bases and J by 9 bases, with 18 bases between them. CDR3 length equals 15 residues. Germline CDR1 is MNHNS and CDR2 is SASEGT. CDR3 amino acids: CASSDLGAHLGPQHF. CDR3 nucleotide sequence: TGTGCCAGCAGTGATTTAGGGGCCCACCTTGGGCCCCAGCATTTT.

The chain recombines TRBV5-1 with TRBJ2-2; 7 bases align to TRBD2. Losses at the gene ends were 1 base for V and 6 bases for J; bases not matched to a gene: 3. CDR3 length: 14 residues. The germline V gene has CDR1 SGHRS and CDR2 YFSETQ. The CDR3 region has the DNA TGCGCCAGCAGCTTGAACGCGGGGGCCGGGGAGCTGTTTTTT. This codes for CASSLNAGAGELFF. Drawing the rest from reference TRBV5-1 and TRBJ2-2, the complete variable domain is KAGVTQTPRYLIKTRGQQVTLSCSPISGHRSVSWYQQTPGQGLQFLFEYFSETQRNKGNFPGRFSGRQFSNSRSEMNVSTLELGDSALYLCASSLNAGAGELFFGEGSRLTVL.

J is TRBJ2-1 and V is TRBV2; 7 nucleotides line up with TRBD2. The germline V gene encodes CDR1 SNHLY and CDR2 FYNNEI. The CDR3 extends over 14 amino acids. The ends lost 5 bases at V and 4 bases at J; junction bases unmatched: 5. In DNA form, the CDR3 reads TGTGCCAGCAGTTACCCCGGGGGGTACAATGAGCAGTTCTTC. Amino acid sequence: CASSYPGGYNEQFF.

The chain couples TRBV7-6 to TRBJ1-2; perhaps TRBD1 as D (6 bases). This CDR3 has 13 residues. Germline lookup yields CDR1 SGHVS and CDR2 FNYEAQ. Deletions cut 4 bases from V and 4 bases from J, with 10 bases between. The CDR3 sequence is CASSSTGTYGYTF. In DNA, the CDR3 is TGTGCCAGCAGCTCCACAGGGACCTATGGCTACACCTTC.

The chain joins TRBV27 to TRBJ2-3; TRBD1 agrees at 11 bases. V dropped 2 bases and J dropped 4; count of bases not matched to a gene: 5. The CDR3 is made up of 16 amino acids. CDR1 is MNHEY, CDR2 SMNVEV, per germline (reference sequence). DNA of the CDR3: TGTGCCAGCAGTTTAACTCCGGGACAGGGGGCAGATACGCAGTATTTT. Amino acid sequence: CASSLTPGQGADTQYF.

This chain connects TRBV29-1 to TRBJ2-5; possible D gene TRBD1, 5 bases. CDR1 and CDR2 from the germline V gene are SQVTM and ANQGSEA. The CDR3 is 12 amino acids. Trimming took off 4 bases at V and 2 bases at J, with 8 bases between the two ends. The CDR3, as DNA: TGCAGCGTTGCCCAGGGTCAAGAGACCCAGTACTTC. This gives the protein CSVAQGQETQYF.

J is TRBJ1-5 and V is TRBV6-5; TRBD1 matches 7 bases. The germline V gene has CDR1 MNHEY and CDR2 SVGAGI. CDR3 length equals 14 residues. V shed 10 bases and J 0 bases; nucleotides not matched to a gene: 6. Here the CDR3 DNA reads TGTGCCACCGACAGGGCCCTTAGCAATCAGCCCCAGCATTTT. Its translation is CATDRALSNQPQHF.

This chain connects TRBV5-5 to TRBJ1-1; D uncertain. Germline assignment: CDR1 SGHKS and CDR2 YYEKEE (reference sequence). This CDR3 spans 13 amino acids. The V end lost 2 bases, the J end lost 5 bases, and 10 bases lay between the germline ends. The CDR3 region has the DNA TGTGCCAGCAGCTTCCACGGGAGTACTGAAGCTTTCTTT. Its protein is CASSFHGSTEAFF.

This sequence joins TRBV7-2 and TRBJ1-5; the D is unclear. The CDR3 covers 13 residues. Deletions cut 2 bases from V and 0 bases from J, with 2 bases between. Germline V CDR1 and CDR2: SGHTA, FQGNSA. The CDR3 sequence is CASSLHSNQPQHF. The CDR3 DNA sequence: TGTGCCAGCAGCTTACATAGCAATCAGCCCCAGCATTTT.

The V call is TRBV5-1, the J call TRBJ1-1, with D unresolved. CDR1 is SGHRS and CDR2 is YFSETQ in the germline V gene. Trimming shortened V by 0 bases and J by 2 bases, and 11 bases separated the two germline ends. This CDR3 is built from 15 residues. The CDR3 here is CASSLENFLNTEAFF. CDR3 bases: TGCGCCAGCAGCTTGGAGAACTTCCTTAACACTGAAGCTTTCTTT.

This clone was detected a few times. V gene TRBV18 combines with J gene TRBJ1-1; the D is unclear. CDR3 size: 15 residues. Trimming removed 5 bases at V and 2 bases at J, with 15 bases between. Germline CDR1 reads KGHSH; CDR2 reads LQKENI. The CDR3 here is CASSSSSRGNTEAFF. The CDR3 nucleotides read TGTGCCAGCTCATCGTCGTCCCGGGGAAACACTGAAGCTTTCTTT. The full variable domain, its missing parts supplied by reference TRBV18 and TRBJ1-1, is NAGVMQNPRHLVRRRGQEARLRCSPMKGHSHVYWYRQLPEEGLKFMVYLQKENIIDESGMPKERFSAEFPKEGPSILRIQQVVRGDSAAYFCASSSSSRGNTEAFFGQGTRLTVV.